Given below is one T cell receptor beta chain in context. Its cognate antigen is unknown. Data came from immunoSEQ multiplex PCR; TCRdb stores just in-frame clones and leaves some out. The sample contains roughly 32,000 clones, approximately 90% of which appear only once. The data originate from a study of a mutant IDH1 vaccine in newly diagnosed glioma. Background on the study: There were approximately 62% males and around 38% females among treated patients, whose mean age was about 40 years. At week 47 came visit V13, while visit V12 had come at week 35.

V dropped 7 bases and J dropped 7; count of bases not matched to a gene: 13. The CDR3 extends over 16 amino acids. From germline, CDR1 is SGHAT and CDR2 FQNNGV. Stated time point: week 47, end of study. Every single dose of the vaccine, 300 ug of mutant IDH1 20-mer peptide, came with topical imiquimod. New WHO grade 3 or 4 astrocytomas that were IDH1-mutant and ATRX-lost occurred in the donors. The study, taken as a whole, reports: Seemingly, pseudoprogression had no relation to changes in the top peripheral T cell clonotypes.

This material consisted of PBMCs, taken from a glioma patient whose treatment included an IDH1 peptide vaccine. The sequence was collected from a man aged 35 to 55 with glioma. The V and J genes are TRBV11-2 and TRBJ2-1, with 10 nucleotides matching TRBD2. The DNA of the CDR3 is TGTGCCAGCACCAGGTGGAGCGGGGGGGCGAGAAATGAGCAGTTCTTC. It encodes CASTRWSGGARNEQFF.